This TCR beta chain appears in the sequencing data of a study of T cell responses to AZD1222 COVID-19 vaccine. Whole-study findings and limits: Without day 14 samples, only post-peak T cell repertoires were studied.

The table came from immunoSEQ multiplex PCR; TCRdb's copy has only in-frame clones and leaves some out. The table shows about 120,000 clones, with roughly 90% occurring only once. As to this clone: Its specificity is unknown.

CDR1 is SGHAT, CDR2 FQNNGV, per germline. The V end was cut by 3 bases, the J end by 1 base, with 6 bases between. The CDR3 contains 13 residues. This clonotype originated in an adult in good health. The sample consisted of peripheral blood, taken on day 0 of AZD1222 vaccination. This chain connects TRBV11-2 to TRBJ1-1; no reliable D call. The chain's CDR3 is CASSFSGNTEAFF. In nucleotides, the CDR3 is TGTGCCAGCAGCTTTAGTGGGAACACTGAAGCTTTCTTT.